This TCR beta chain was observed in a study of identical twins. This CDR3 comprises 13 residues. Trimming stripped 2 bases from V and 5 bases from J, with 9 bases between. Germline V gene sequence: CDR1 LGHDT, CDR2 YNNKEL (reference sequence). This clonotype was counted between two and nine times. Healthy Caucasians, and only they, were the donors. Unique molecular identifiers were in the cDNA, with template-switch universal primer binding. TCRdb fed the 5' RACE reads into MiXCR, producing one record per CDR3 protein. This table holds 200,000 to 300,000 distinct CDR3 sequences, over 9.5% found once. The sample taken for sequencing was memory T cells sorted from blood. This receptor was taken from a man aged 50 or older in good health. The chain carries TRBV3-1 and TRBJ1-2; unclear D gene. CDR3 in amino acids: CASSQPSRYGYTF. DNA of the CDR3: TGTGCCAGCAGCCAACCCTCGAGATATGGCTACACCTTC.